What follows describes a single T cell receptor beta chain. Its antigen is not known. A much larger clonotype is one base distant, so this may be a read error. Sample-barcoded 5' priming and a J-beta primer mix drove a second PCR of about 6 to 11 cycles. MiXCR, applied by TCRdb to the 5' RACE reads, yields one record per CDR3 protein. The sample has over 700,000 distinct CDR3 sequences, about 25% seen once. This specimen comes from a study of blood T cells in healthy people across ages. The germline gives CDR1 MDHEN, CDR2 SYDVKM. V lost 3 bases to trimming and J lost 0 bases, with 3 bases between them. The CDR3 sequence is 13 residues long. Broader study findings: Higher diversity and more naive CD4+ cells were features of long-lived donors, compared to aged donors.

Isolated per sample were at least 6 million PBMCs. These data also formed part of another study, on T cells of mothers and their children. That investigation notes: Donors were a few healthy Caucasian mothers and their six children. Slightly higher, non-significant overlap characterized related mother-child pairs relative to unrelated pairs.

The specimen sequenced was blood. The receptor's source is a boy younger than 18 in good health. This chain uses TRBV28 with TRBJ1-5; D gene unclear. The CDR3 region is CASSFFSNQPQHF. The DNA of the CDR3 is TGTGCCAGCAGTTTTTTTAGCAATCAGCCCCAGCATTTT.